This T cell receptor beta chain stems from a study of cytomegalovirus exposure and HLA in healthy donors. Broader study findings: Roughly uniform sequencing depth across donors was assumed, possibly incorrectly.

Vbeta (60) and Jbeta (13) primers were used in the PCR. Measured with immunoSEQ multiplex PCR; TCRdb has only the in-frame clones, and not every one. This table holds 220,000 or so clones. Worth noting for this clone: Its antigen is as yet unknown.

Germline V gene lookup returns CDR1 MDHEN and CDR2 SYDVKM. The CDR3 consists of 16 residues. Trimming cost V 0 bases and J 2 bases; bases outside gene matches: 5. The clonotype originates from a girl aged 2 to 9 in good health and CMV-seropositive. Sequenced: PBMCs. The chain is built from TRBV28 and TRBJ2-3, with 7 bases lining up with TRBD2. CDR3 loop: CASSLWGGVNTDTQYF. Written as DNA, the CDR3 is TGTGCCAGCAGTTTATGGGGAGGGGTGAACACAGATACGCAGTATTTT. Variable domain in full (rest from reference TRBV28 and TRBJ2-3): DVKVTQSSRYLVKRTGEKVFLECVQDMDHENMFWYRQDPGLGLRLIYFSYDVKMKEKGDIPEGYSVSREKKERFSLILESASTNQTSMYLCASSLWGGVNTDTQYFGPGTRLTVL.